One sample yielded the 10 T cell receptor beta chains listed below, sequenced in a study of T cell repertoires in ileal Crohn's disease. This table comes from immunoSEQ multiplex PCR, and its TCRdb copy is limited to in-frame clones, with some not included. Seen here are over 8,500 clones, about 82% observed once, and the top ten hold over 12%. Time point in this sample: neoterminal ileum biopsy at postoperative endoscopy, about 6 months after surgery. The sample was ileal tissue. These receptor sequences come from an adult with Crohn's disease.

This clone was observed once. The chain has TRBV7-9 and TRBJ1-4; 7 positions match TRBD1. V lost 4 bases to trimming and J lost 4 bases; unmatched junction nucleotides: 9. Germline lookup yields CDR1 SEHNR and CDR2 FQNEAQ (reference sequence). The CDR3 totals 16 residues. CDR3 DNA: TGTGCCAGCAGCTCCCCCGGGGCAGGGGGTAATGAAAAACTGTTTTTT. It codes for CASSSPGAGGNEKLFF.

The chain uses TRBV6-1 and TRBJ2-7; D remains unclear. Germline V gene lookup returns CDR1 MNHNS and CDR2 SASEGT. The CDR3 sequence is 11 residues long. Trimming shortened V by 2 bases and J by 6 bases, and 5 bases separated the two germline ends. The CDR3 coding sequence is TGTGCCAGCAGTGAATTCATCGAGCAGTACTTC. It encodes CASSEFIEQYF.

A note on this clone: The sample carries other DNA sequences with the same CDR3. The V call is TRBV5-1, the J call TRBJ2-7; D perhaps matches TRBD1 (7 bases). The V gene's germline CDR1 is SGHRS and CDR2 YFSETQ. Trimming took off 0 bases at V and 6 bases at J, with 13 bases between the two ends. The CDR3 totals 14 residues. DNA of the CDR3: TGCGCCAGCAGCTTGGCAGGGGGGACGGGCGAGCAGTACTTC. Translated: CASSLAGGTGEQYF.

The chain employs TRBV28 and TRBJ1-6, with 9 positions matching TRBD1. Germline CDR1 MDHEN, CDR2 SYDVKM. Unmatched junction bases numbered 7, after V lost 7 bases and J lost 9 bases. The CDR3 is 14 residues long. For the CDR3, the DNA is TGTGCCAGCAAGCCGGGACAGGGCCGTTCACCCCTCCACTTT. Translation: CASKPGQGRSPLHF.

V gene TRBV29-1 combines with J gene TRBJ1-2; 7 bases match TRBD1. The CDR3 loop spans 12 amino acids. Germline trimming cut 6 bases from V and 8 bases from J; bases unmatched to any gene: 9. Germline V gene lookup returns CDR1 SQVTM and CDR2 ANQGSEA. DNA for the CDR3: TGCAGCGTAGACAGGGATAGATTAGGCTACACCTTC. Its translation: CSVDRDRLGYTF.

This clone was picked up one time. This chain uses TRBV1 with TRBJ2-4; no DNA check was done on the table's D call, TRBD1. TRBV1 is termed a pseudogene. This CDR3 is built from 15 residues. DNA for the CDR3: TGCACCAGCAGCTCACGACAGGGGGTCAAAAACATTCAGTACTTC. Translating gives CTSSSRQGVKNIQYF.

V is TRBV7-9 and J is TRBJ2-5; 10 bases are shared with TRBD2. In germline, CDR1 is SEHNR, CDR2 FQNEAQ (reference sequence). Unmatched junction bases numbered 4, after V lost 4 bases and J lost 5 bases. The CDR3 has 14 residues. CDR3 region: CASSSSGSYETQYF. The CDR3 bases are TGTGCCAGCAGCTCTAGCGGGAGTTATGAGACCCAGTACTTC.

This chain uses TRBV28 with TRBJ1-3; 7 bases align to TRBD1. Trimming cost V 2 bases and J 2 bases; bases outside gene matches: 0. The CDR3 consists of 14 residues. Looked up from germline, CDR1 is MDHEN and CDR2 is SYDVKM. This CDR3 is CASSLTGAGNTIYF. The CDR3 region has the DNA TGTGCCAGCAGTTTAACAGGGGCTGGAAACACCATATATTTT.

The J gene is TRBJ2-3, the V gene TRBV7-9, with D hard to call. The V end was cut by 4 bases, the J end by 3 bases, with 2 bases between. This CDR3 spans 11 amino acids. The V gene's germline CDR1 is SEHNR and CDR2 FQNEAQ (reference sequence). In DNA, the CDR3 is TGTGCCAGCAGCTCTACAGATACGCAGTATTTT. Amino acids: CASSSTDTQYF.

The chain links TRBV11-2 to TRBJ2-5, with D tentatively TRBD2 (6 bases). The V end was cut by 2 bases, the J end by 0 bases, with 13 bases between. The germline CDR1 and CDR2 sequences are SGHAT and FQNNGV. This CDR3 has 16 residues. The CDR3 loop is CASSLWTGVNQETQYF. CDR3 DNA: TGTGCCAGCAGCTTATGGACGGGAGTAAACCAAGAGACCCAGTACTTC.